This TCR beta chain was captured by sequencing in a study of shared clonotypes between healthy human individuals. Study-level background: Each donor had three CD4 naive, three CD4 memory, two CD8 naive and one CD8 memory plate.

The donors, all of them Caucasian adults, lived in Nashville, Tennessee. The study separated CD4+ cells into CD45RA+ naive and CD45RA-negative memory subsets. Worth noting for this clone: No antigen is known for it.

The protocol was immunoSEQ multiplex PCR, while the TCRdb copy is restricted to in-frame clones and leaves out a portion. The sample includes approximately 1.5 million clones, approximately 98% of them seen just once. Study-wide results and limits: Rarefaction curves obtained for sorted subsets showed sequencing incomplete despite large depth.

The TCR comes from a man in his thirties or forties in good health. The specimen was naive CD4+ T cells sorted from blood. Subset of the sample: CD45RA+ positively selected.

The CDR3 region has the DNA TGCAGCGTTGGAGGCAGGTGGATAGATACGCAGTATTTT. Protein sequence: CSVGGRWIDTQYF. V gene TRBV29-1 combines with J gene TRBJ2-3; D remains ambiguous. The CDR3 has 13 amino acids. Deletions cut 4 bases from V and 5 bases from J, with 13 bases between. The germline gives CDR1 SQVTM, CDR2 ANQGSEA.